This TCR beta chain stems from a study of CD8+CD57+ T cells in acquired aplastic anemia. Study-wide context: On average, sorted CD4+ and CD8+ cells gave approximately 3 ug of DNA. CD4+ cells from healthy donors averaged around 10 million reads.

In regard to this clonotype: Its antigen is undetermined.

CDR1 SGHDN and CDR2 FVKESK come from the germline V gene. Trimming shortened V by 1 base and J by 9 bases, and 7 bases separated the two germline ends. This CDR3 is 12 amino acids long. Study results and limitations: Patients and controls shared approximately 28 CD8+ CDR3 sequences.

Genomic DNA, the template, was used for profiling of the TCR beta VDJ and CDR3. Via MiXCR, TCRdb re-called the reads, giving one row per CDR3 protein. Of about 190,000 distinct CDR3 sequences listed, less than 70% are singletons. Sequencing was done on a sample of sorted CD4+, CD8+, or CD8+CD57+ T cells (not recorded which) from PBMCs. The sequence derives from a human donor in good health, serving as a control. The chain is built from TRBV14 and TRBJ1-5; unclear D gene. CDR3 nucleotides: TGTGCCAGCAGCCAAGGCCTCCTGCCCCAGCATTTT. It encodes CASSQGLLPQHF.